This T cell receptor beta chain was identified during a study of T-cell reconstitution after alpha-beta-depleted transplantation in children. As it was prepared, the TCRbeta library received unique molecular identifiers. TCRdb fed the PCR reads into MiXCR, producing one record per CDR3 protein. The data hold approximately 350,000 distinct CDR3 sequences, with about 14% observed a single time. Germline CDR1 and CDR2: SGHTA and FQGNSA. This CDR3 comprises 15 residues. Trimming took off 5 bases at V and 0 bases at J, with 12 bases between the two ends. The sequence was obtained from a human donor who donated a stem cell graft to a child with Fanconi anemia. The material was PBMCs, obtained from the stem cell graft. The V gene is TRBV7-2, the J gene TRBJ2-3; D ambiguous. The CDR3 here is CASSPDTSSTDTQYF. CDR3 sequence (DNA): TGTGCCAGCAGCCCCGACACCTCTAGCACAGATACGCAGTATTTT.